This entry concerns a single TCR beta chain. It lacks a known antigen. No per-base quality is available; no much larger clone lies one base away. This specimen belongs to a study of blood T cells in healthy people across ages (dated by TCRdb to between 2014 and 2016). Looking at the study overall: Template switching captured roughly one uniquely barcoded TCR beta cDNA molecule per two T cells in model experiments. Donors of different ages were randomly distributed across sequencing lanes to avoid experimental bias. The donors were divided into four age groups: young (average approximately 16 years), middle-aged (about 40), aged (about 62) and long-lived (82). Two additional independent replicas of 1 million unique cDNA reads from the same blood draw were analyzed for two donors (one aged 18 to 29 and one aged 80 or older). Using deep sequencing normalized with unique cDNA molecular identifiers, the study measured how TCR beta repertoire diversity changes with age. General study outcomes and caveats: Observed TCR beta diversity per million T cells fell roughly linearly with age, and a significant reduction was already apparent by age around 39. A strong correlation was found between observed TCR beta diversity and the percentage of naive T cells measured by flow cytometry. Estimates of total diversity based on one million sequenced T cells were considered lower bounds and underestimates. Conclusive comparison of naive and antigen-experienced compartments was prevented by the profiling of bulk unsorted PBMCs. Compared with the aged group, the long-lived group had more naive CD4+ T cells, fewer expanded clones and increased TCR diversity, suggesting age selection. Because donor CMV infection status was unknown, age-related changes in expanded clonotypes were potentially confounded.

The method was 5' RACE. Sequencing was performed on an Illumina HiSeq 2500. A second roughly 6 to 12 cycle PCR used a sample-barcoded 5' primer and a J-beta primer mix. Each TCR beta cDNA molecule received a unique molecular identifier from a template-switch 5' adaptor carrying 12 random nucleotides. Each sample yielded at least 2.5 million CDR3-containing paired-end reads. First-strand cDNA synthesis was performed from all RNA using the Mint cDNA synthesis kit, with priming by a TRBC-specific oligonucleotide. Following uracil-DNA glycosylase treatment, all cDNA underwent a first 18-cycle PCR with the universal primers M1SS and BC2_uni_R. Per the authors' processing: Each sample was normalized by randomly selecting 1 million high-quality reads, each carrying a distinct molecular identifier. Instead of being binned into consensus sequences, reads with shared molecular identifiers were discarded. MiTCR, with a Q25 quality threshold and the strictest error-elimination algorithm, was used for CDR3 identification, clonotype clustering and error correction. A nonparametric unseen species model with Euler transformation was used to estimate a lower bound on total TCR beta diversity. TCRdb reran the public reads through fastp at Q25 and MiXCR, keeping productive beta chains. Records with the same CDR3 protein are collapsed into one entry carrying the most frequent genes and DNA. These V and J calls originate from TCRdb's pipeline instead of the authors' own analysis. The sample table records about a million distinct CDR3 sequences; approximately 50% of these occur just once. The ten biggest clones cover 20% to 25% of the sample.

Looking up the germline V gene (reference sequence) yields CDR1 SEHNR and CDR2 FQNEAQ. Its CDR3 holds 15 amino acids, cysteine through phenylalanine. Solely the CDR3 DNA is kept, with 45 bases framed from the first base. Donors were 40 or so systemically healthy Caucasian individuals from Russia aged roughly 6 to 90 years. About 9.8 milliliters of peripheral blood were drawn from each donor into EDTA-treated Vacutainer tubes. PBMCs were isolated by Ficoll-Paque density-gradient centrifugation, with at least 6.5 million obtained per sample. Total RNA was extracted from PBMCs with Trizol reagent, with at least 5.5 micrograms obtained per sample. The percentages of naive CD45RAhigh/CD27high T cells were determined by flow cytometry on a PBMC aliquot from every donor.

The sample taken for sequencing was blood. The rearranged chain carries TRBV7-9 and TRBJ2-5; 9 central bases correspond to TRBD2. The J call may be wrong; the DNA end is better matched by TRBJ2-7. The clonotype was recovered from a woman aged 60-75 years in good health. The sequence in DNA is TGTGCCAGCAGCCCGGGGACTAGCACATTCTACGAGCAGTACTTC. It translates to CASSPGTSTFYEQYF.